The 15 T cell receptor beta chains listed next were all sequenced from one sample in a study of human T cells and chemical hapten exposure. Indicated time point: patch test 2, 6 weeks after DPC sensitization. Described treatment: therapeutic diphenylcyclopropenone sensitization with weekly scalp DPC. One entry per CDR3 protein, called by TCRdb with MiXCR from the RACE reads. Of approximately 80,000 distinct CDR3 sequences in the sample, 8.5% to 12% were seen once. The sequenced sample was whole blood, obtained in connection with sensitization to the hapten diphenylcyclopropenone (DPC). The receptors stem from a woman between 50 and 59 years old with alopecia areata. Some clones in this sample may be carry-over from other donors' samples.

This clonotype was picked up a small number of times. This sequence joins TRBV28 and TRBJ1-3; D is uncertain. The CDR3 loop spans 11 amino acids. Germline CDR1 is MDHEN and CDR2 is SYDVKM. V shed 7 bases and J shed 9 bases, with 10 bases lying between them. CDR3 nucleotide sequence: TGTGCCAGCAATCGAAGGGCCACCATATATTTT. Amino acid sequence: CASNRRATIYF.

The table lists this clonotype with a few counts. The chain recombines TRBV6-2 or TRBV6-3 with TRBJ1-6; TRBD1 is a possible D gene (5 bases). The CDR3 spans 16 residues. Germline assignment: CDR1 MNHEY and CDR2 SVGEGT. The V and J ends lost 6 bases and 7 bases respectively, with 19 bases between them. The CDR3 DNA reads as TGTGCCAGCAGCAACATCCGGGACGGAGGGAATTCACCCCTCCACTTT. Translating gives CASSNIRDGGNSPLHF.

The V call is TRBV7-9, the J call TRBJ2-3; TRBD2 agrees at 13 bases. The germline gives CDR1 SEHNR, CDR2 FQNEAQ (reference sequence). CDR3 size: 17 residues. V lost 1 base and J lost 2; bases outside the gene matches: 3. CDR3 nucleotides: TGTGCCAGCAGCTTAGAGGGACTAGCGGGGACCACAGATACGCAGTATTTT. This translates into CASSLEGLAGTTDTQYF. Together with reference TRBV7-9 and TRBJ2-3, the CDR3 gives the full variable domain: DTGVSQNPRHKITKRGQNVTFRCDPISEHNRLYWYRQTLGQGPEFLTYFQNEAQLEKSRLLSDRFSAERPKGSFSTLEIQRTEQGDSAMYLCASSLEGLAGTTDTQYFGPGTRLTVL.

The J gene is TRBJ2-1, the V gene TRBV4-1; D unclear. The CDR3 totals 16 residues. The germline CDR1 and CDR2 sequences are MGHRA and YSYEKL. V was pared by 0 bases and J by 4 bases, with 13 bases between. CDR3 protein: CASSQDWSGSYNEQFF. CDR3 nucleotides: TGCGCCAGCAGCCAAGATTGGTCCGGGTCGTACAATGAGCAGTTCTTC.

The sample holds many counts of this clonotype. CDR3 in amino acids: CSVVPGQGASGYTF. The DNA for the CDR3 is TGCAGCGTGGTACCGGGACAGGGGGCCTCTGGCTACACCTTC. The rearrangement uses TRBV29-1 and TRBJ1-2; 12 bases line up with TRBD1. Germline V gives CDR1 SQVTM, CDR2 ANQGSEA. The CDR3 runs to 14 residues. J was trimmed by 7 bases and V by 6 bases; bases with no gene match: 9.

V gene TRBV4-1 combines with J gene TRBJ2-4; D perhaps matches TRBD1 (5 bases). The germline V and J ends were trimmed by 0 bases and 9 bases, with 12 bases remaining between them. CDR3 size: 14 residues. Germline CDR1 is MGHRA and CDR2 is YSYEKL. CDR3 protein: CASSQDGRDSIQYF. The CDR3 nucleotides are TGCGCCAGCAGCCAAGATGGCAGGGATAGCATTCAGTACTTC.

This clonotype is medium-sized by share. The V and J genes are TRBV20-1 and TRBJ2-3; 8 nucleotides match TRBD2. CDR1 is DFQATT and CDR2 is SNEGSKA in the germline V gene (reference sequence). The junction had 3 bases not matched to a gene; V was cut back by 3 bases and J by 1 base. The CDR3 has 14 amino acids. CDR3 coding DNA: TGCAGTGCTAGGCCAGCGGGAGGCACAGATACGCAGTATTTT. Amino acid sequence: CSARPAGGTDTQYF.

Many counts were recorded for this clonotype. CDR3 protein: CSVLWRGVRETQYF. Here the CDR3 DNA reads TGCAGCGTTCTCTGGAGGGGGGTTCGGGAGACCCAGTACTTC. The rearrangement links TRBV29-1 to TRBJ2-5, with D possibly called TRBD1 or TRBD2 (6 bases each). The CDR3 loop spans 14 amino acids. Germline CDR1 and CDR2: SQVTM and ANQGSEA. Trimming removed 5 bases at V and 5 bases at J, with 18 bases between.

This clonotype turned up a few times. The CDR3 DNA sequence: TGTGCCAGCAGCTCCCAGGACAGCTATGGCTACACCTTC. It encodes CASSSQDSYGYTF. This chain joins TRBV11-2 and TRBJ1-2; weak D call: TRBD1 (6 bases). The CDR3 consists of 13 residues. The ends were cut back, 4 bases at V and 4 bases at J, with 10 bases in the middle. Germline lookup yields CDR1 SGHAT and CDR2 FQNNGV.

This clonotype was detected only once. Just one base apart from a much larger clone, this may be a read error. This rearrangement joins TRBV6-2 or TRBV6-3 to TRBJ2-2; unclear D gene. In germline, CDR1 is MNHEY, CDR2 SVGEGT. The CDR3 runs to 11 residues. CDR3 in amino acids: CANSTGGELFF. CDR3 bases: TGTGCCAACAGTACCGGCGGGGAGCTGTTTTTT.

This chain joins TRBV11-2 and TRBJ2-1; 11 bases agree with TRBD2. Germline-derived CDR1 and CDR2 are SGHAT and FQNNGV. The V segment lost 4 bases and the J segment 6 bases; nucleotides outside the gene matches: 8. This CDR3 comprises 16 residues. The chain's CDR3 is CASSSVAGGLGNEQFF. The CDR3 DNA reads as TGTGCCAGCAGCTCCGTAGCGGGAGGGTTGGGCAATGAGCAGTTCTTC.

A word on this clonotype: Given a much more abundant clone one base away, this may be a read error. The rearrangement links TRBV7-9 to TRBJ2-7; the D is unclear. The CDR3 extends over 13 amino acids. Deletions cut 8 bases from V and 8 bases from J, with 19 bases between. CDR1 and CDR2 from the germline V gene are SEHNR and FQNEAQ (reference sequence). CDR3 loop: CASEPYDASQQYF. CDR3 DNA: TGTGCCAGCGAACCTTATGACGCTTCCCAGCAGTACTTC.

There are a few counts of this clonotype. The J gene is TRBJ2-3, the V gene TRBV7-9, with 13 bases identical to TRBD2. Trimming cost V 3 bases and J 4 bases; bases outside gene matches: 7. Per germline, CDR1 SEHNR and CDR2 FQNEAQ (reference sequence). The CDR3 runs 17 residues. The CDR3 DNA is TGTGCCAGCAGCTTGGACCAACTAGCGGGAGGGCCAGATACGCAGTATTTT. Amino acid sequence: CASSLDQLAGGPDTQYF. The full variable domain, with the rest looked up from reference TRBV7-9 and TRBJ2-3, is DTGVSQNPRHKITKRGQNVTFRCDPISEHNRLYWYRQTLGQGPEFLTYFQNEAQLEKSRLLSDRFSAERPKGSFSTLEIQRTEQGDSAMYLCASSLDQLAGGPDTQYFGPGTRLTVL.

This clonotype was found many times. V usage is TRBV20-1 and J usage is TRBJ1-1; no firm D call. This CDR3 has 14 amino acids. Germline V CDR1 and CDR2: DFQATT, SNEGSKA (reference sequence). The ends were cut back, 5 bases at V and 1 base at J, with 14 bases in the middle. DNA of the CDR3: TGCAGTGCTCCGCTTTATGGCAAGAACACTGAAGCTTTCTTT. Encoded protein: CSAPLYGKNTEAFF.

This clonotype was recorded many times. V usage is TRBV6-5 and J usage is TRBJ2-7; no clear D gene. The length of the CDR3 is 15 residues. The V gene's germline CDR1 is MNHEY and CDR2 SVGAGI. Between the trimmed V and J ends, which lost 0 bases and 2 bases, there was a span of 11 bases. The CDR3: CASSYSGAATYEQYF. The CDR3 DNA reads as TGTGCCAGCAGTTACTCGGGTGCCGCCACCTACGAGCAGTACTTC.